This TCR beta chain was sequenced in a study of blood T cell repertoires in COVID-19. Study at large: The samples span acute and convalescent COVID-19 from the United States, Italy and Spain.

The table came from immunoSEQ multiplex PCR; TCRdb's copy has only in-frame clones and leaves some out. The sample holds about 280,000 clones, almost 90% seen once. The length of the CDR3 is 13 residues. The V gene lost 3 bases and the J gene lost 3 bases, with 6 bases spanning the gap. This receptor was identified in a woman aged 18 to 35 with acute COVID-19. Material: PBMCs or T cells enriched from blood (not recorded which). The chain recombines TRBV12-3 or TRBV12-4 with TRBJ1-5; D gene unclear. In DNA, the CDR3 is TGTGCCAGCAGTTTGGGCAACAATCAGCCCCAGCATTTT. Translation gives CASSLGNNQPQHF.